These T cell receptor beta chains were read from a single sample in a study of cytomegalovirus exposure and HLA in healthy donors. The repertoire was sequenced with immunoSEQ multiplex PCR; TCRdb's copy has only in-frame clones and lacks some. The table has under 200,000 clones, 91% seen once. The sample comprised PBMCs. The source is a woman between 18 and 30 years old in good health and CMV-seropositive. The CDR3 runs from the conserved cysteine through the conserved F or W. A D gene is named only where the DNA matches it firmly. Clone size is shown for a subset of rows, as once, few, many or a class of expanded clone.

abundance	v_gene	d_gene	j_gene	CDR3nt	CDR3aa
NA	TRBV6-5	NA	TRBJ2-3	TGTGCCAGCCGACAACCCTTACTAGGCACAGATACGCAGTATTTT	CASRQPLLGTDTQYF
NA	TRBV7-9	TRBD2	TRBJ2-3	TGTGCCAGCAGCCAACAACTAGCGGGAGACAACACAGATACGCAGTATTTT	CASSQQLAGDNTDTQYF
NA	TRBV6-1	NA	TRBJ1-2	TGTGCCAGCAGTGAATCCAGGGATCTCTCTGGCTACACCTTC	CASSESRDLSGYTF
few	TRBV11-2	TRBD1	TRBJ1-2	TGTGCCAGCAGCTACGATGAACAGGGGCGAGGCTACACCTTC	CASSYDEQGRGYTF
NA	TRBV25-1	NA	TRBJ2-3	TGTGCCAGCAGTGAATTGGGGGCTAGCACAGATACGCAGTATTTT	CASSELGASTDTQYF
NA	TRBV15	TRBD1	TRBJ2-1	TGTGCCACCAGCAGAGATATTGGGACAGGGGGCGGGGGTGAGCAGTTCTTC	CATSRDIGTGGGGEQFF
NA	TRBV14	TRBD1	TRBJ1-1	TGTGCCAGCAGCCCCCTGGACAGGGGCCCGAACACTGAAGCTTTCTTT	CASSPLDRGPNTEAFF
NA	TRBV15	TRBD2	TRBJ2-1	TGTGCCACCAGCAGTATCGGAGTCCGGGACTACGGTCGCAATGAGCAGTTCTTC	CATSSIGVRDYGRNEQFF
NA	TRBV5-1	NA	TRBJ2-3	TGCGCCAGCAGCTTGGAAGGGGTTGGGTCAGATACGCAGTATTTT	CASSLEGVGSDTQYF
NA	TRBV28	NA	TRBJ2-1	TGTGCTTGGGGCAGACCCTACAATGAGCAGTTCTTC	CAWGRPYNEQFF
NA	TRBV4-3	TRBD2	TRBJ2-7	TGCGCCAGCACCCATAACAGGGCTAGCGGGAGAACGATCGAGCAGTACTTC	CASTHNRASGRTIEQYF
NA	TRBV5-1	TRBD2	TRBJ2-3	TGCGCCAGCAGCCGGCTAGCGGGAGATGGAGATACGCAGTATTTT	CASSRLAGDGDTQYF
NA	TRBV2	NA	TRBJ2-7	TGTGCCAGCAGATACCTAACAGGACCCTCCTACGAGCAGTACTTC	CASRYLTGPSYEQYF
NA	TRBV7-2	TRBD2	TRBJ2-7	TGTGCCAGCAGCTCTCGACTAGCGGGAGCGGGTGGCGAGCAGTACTTC	CASSSRLAGAGGEQYF
NA	TRBV19	NA	TRBJ1-4	TGTGCCAGTAGCTCAGGAGGGCCCGCAACTAATGAAAAACTGTTTTTT	CASSSGGPATNEKLFF
NA	TRBV12-2	NA	TRBJ2-7	TGTGCAAGTCGCTTATTTCCACGGACAGGACTTTTATACGAGCAGTACTTC	CASRLFPRTGLLYEQYF
NA	TRBV11-1	TRBD1	TRBJ1-2	TGTGCCAGCAGTCCCACCGGGACAGGCCATGGCTACACCTTC	CASSPTGTGHGYTF
NA	TRBV5-1	NA	TRBJ2-1	TGCGCCAGCAGCTTGGAGTTGTGTATGGGCGGGGCCGCGGGGAATGAGCAGTTCTTC	CASSLELCMGGAAGNEQFF
NA	TRBV13	TRBD2	TRBJ2-3	TGTGCCAGCAGCCCTCCCGGCGGGGGGGCCGCAGATACGCAGTATTTT	CASSPPGGGAADTQYF
NA	TRBV28	TRBD2	TRBJ2-7	TGTGCCAGCAGCCGATCCGGGACTAGGGGCGACGAGCAGTACTTC	CASSRSGTRGDEQYF
many	TRBV6-5	TRBD1	TRBJ1-2	TGTGCCAGCAGGTTACAGGGGGAGGTTGGCGGCTACACCTTC	CASRLQGEVGGYTF
once	TRBV6-5	NA	TRBJ2-5	TGTGCCAGCAGTCACTCCGGGGTAAAAGAGACCCAGTACTTC	CASSHSGVKETQYF
NA	TRBV9	TRBD2	TRBJ2-7	TGTGCCAGCAGCGTAGCTACGGGCGGGAGGGCCGACGAGCAGTACTTC	CASSVATGGRADEQYF
once	TRBV12-5	NA	TRBJ2-2	TGTGCTAGTGGCAAGGGACACGCGAACACCGGGGAGCTGTTTTTT	CASGKGHANTGELFF
once	TRBV19	NA	TRBJ1-2	TGTGCCAGTAGTATTGAGGGATTTCATGGCTACACCTTC	CASSIEGFHGYTF
NA	TRBV19	TRBD2	TRBJ2-1	TGTGCCAGTAGTATCGAGACTAGCGGGAGGGCCTCCTACAATGAGCAGTTCTTC	CASSIETSGRASYNEQFF
NA	TRBV5-1	TRBD2	TRBJ2-7	TGCGCCAGCAGCGAGCGAGCGGGAAGCTCCTACGAGCAGTACTTC	CASSERAGSSYEQYF
NA	TRBV1	NA	TRBJ2-5	TGCACCAGCAGAGTAAAAAGCGGGGGGAACCAAGAGACCCAGTACTTC	CTSRVKSGGNQETQYF
NA	TRBV6-6	TRBD1	TRBJ1-6	TGTGCCAGCAGTTCGGGACAGTCCTATTCGTATGGACCCCTCCACTTT	CASSSGQSYSYGPLHF
NA	TRBV2	TRBD2	TRBJ2-7	TGTGCCAGCAGTCTAGCGGGAGGTTCCTACGAGCAGTACTTC	CASSLAGGSYEQYF
NA	TRBV27	TRBD2	TRBJ2-1	TGTGCCAGCAGCACGAGCGGCCCACTAGCGGGAGGAGGAGGAGAGCAGTTCTTC	CASSTSGPLAGGGGEQFF
NA	TRBV9	TRBD2	TRBJ2-1	TGTGCCAGCAGCCCTAGGACTAGCGGGGATTTCTACAATGAGCAGTTCTTC	CASSPRTSGDFYNEQFF
NA	TRBV18	NA	TRBJ1-4	TGTGCCAGCTCACCAATGGGGGCGTCTAATGAAAAACTGTTTTTT	CASSPMGASNEKLFF
once	TRBV28	TRBD1	TRBJ2-1	TGTGCCAGCAGTTTGCACGGGACAGCCTATCAGTTCTTC	CASSLHGTAYQFF
few	TRBV9	NA	TRBJ1-1	TGTGCCAGCAGCCCGCAGGGGCTTAAAGCTTTCTTT	CASSPQGLKAFF
NA	TRBV2	NA	TRBJ1-4	TGTGCCAGCAGCAACGACAGGCGATATAATGAAAAACTGTTTTTT	CASSNDRRYNEKLFF
NA	TRBV9	TRBD1	TRBJ1-2	TGTGCCAGCAGTTCCAGCCCCAACAGGGGCTATGGCTACACCTTC	CASSSSPNRGYGYTF
NA	TRBV5-6	NA	TRBJ2-7	TGTGCCAGCAGCCTGAGACAGGACTACGAGCAGTACTTC	CASSLRQDYEQYF
NA	TRBV4-2	NA	TRBJ2-7	TGTGCCAGCAGCCAACAGGGAAGCTCCTACGAGCAGTACTTC	CASSQQGSSYEQYF
NA	TRBV19	TRBD1	TRBJ1-2	TGTGCCAGCCGGGACAGAGATCGTGGTAGCTATGGCTACACCTTC	CASRDRDRGSYGYTF
once	TRBV19	NA	TRBJ1-5	TGTGCCAGTAGTATAGGAGGGAATAGCAATCAGCCCCAGCATTTT	CASSIGGNSNQPQHF